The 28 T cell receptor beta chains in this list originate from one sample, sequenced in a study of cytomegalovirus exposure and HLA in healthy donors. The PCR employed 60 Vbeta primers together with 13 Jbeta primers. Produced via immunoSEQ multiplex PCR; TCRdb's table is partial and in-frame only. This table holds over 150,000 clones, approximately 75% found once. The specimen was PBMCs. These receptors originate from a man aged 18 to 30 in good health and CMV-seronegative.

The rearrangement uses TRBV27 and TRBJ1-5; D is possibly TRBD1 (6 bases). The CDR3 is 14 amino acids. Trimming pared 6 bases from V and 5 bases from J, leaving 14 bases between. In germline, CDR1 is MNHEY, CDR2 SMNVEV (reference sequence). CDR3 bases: TGTGCCAGCAGACTAGGGGGAGGGCATCAGCCCCAGCATTTT. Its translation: CASRLGGGHQPQHF.

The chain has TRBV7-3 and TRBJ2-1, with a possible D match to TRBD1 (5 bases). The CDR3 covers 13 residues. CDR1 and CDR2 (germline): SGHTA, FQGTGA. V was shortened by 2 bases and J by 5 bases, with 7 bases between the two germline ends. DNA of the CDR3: TGTGCCAGCAGCTTATCACAGGACAATGAGCAGTTCTTC. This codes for CASSLSQDNEQFF. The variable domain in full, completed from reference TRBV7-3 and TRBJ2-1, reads GAGVSQTPSNKVTEKGKYVELRCDPISGHTALYWYRQSLGQGPEFLIYFQGTGAADDSGLPNDRFFAVRPEGSVSTLKIQRTERGDSAVYLCASSLSQDNEQFFGPGTRLTVL.

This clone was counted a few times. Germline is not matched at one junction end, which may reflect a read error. CDR3 in amino acids: CASSLDPNGANGLTF. The CDR3, as DNA: TGTGCCAGCAGCTTAGATCCCAATGGGGCCAACGGCCTGACTTTC. The chain recombines TRBV11-2 with TRBJ2-6; possible D gene TRBD1, 5 bases. The length of the CDR3 is 15 residues. Germline CDR1 is SGHAT and CDR2 is FQNNGV.

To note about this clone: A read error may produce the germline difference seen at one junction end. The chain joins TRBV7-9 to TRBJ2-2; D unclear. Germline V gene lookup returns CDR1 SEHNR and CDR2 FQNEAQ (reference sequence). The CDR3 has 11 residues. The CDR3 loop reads CSSALEGELFF. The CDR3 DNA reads TGTTCCAGCGCCCTCGAGGGGGAGCTGTTTTTT.

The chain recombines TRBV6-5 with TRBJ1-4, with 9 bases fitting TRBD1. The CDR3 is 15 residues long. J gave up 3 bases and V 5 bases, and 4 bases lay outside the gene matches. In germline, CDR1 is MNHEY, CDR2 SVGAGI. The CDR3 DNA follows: TGTGCCAGCAGTGGGAGACAGGGGGCTAATGAAAAACTGTTTTTT. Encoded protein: CASSGRQGANEKLFF.

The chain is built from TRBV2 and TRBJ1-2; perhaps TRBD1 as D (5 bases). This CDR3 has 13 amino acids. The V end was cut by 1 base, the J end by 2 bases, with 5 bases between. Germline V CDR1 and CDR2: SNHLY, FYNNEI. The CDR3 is CASSEEGNYGYTF. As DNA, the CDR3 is TGTGCCAGCAGTGAAGAGGGGAACTATGGCTACACCTTC.

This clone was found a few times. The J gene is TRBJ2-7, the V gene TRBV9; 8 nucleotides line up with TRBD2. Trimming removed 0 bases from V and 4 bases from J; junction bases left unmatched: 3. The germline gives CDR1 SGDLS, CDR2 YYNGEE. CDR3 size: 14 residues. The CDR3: CASSVAGGPYEQYF. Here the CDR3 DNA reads TGTGCCAGCAGCGTAGCGGGGGGGCCATACGAGCAGTACTTC. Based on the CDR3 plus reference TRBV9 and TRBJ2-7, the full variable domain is DSGVTQTPKHLITATGQRVTLRCSPRSGDLSVYWYQQSLDQGLQFLIQYYNGEERAKGNILERFSAQQFPDLHSELNLSSLELGDSALYFCASSVAGGPYEQYFGPGTRLTVT.

The CDR3: CASSLDSNTEAFF. CDR3 nucleotide sequence: TGTGCCAGCAGCTTGGACAGCAACACTGAAGCTTTCTTT. The chain carries TRBV2 and TRBJ1-1; possible D gene TRBD1, 6 bases. The CDR3 has 13 amino acids. Trimming cost V 6 bases and J 2 bases, with 10 bases left between them. Germline CDR1 is SNHLY and CDR2 is FYNNEI. The complete variable domain, with remaining parts taken from reference TRBV2 and TRBJ1-1, reads EPEVTQTPSHQVTQMGQEVILRCVPISNHLYFYWYRQILGQKVEFLVSFYNNEISEKSEIFDDQFSVERPDGSNFTLKIRSTKLEDSAMYFCASSLDSNTEAFFGQGTRLTVV.

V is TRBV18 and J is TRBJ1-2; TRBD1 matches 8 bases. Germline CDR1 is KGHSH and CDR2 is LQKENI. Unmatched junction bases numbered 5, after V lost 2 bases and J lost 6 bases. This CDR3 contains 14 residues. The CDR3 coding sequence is TGTGCCAGCTCACCATTGCCAGGGGGCCATGGCTACACCTTC. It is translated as CASSPLPGGHGYTF.

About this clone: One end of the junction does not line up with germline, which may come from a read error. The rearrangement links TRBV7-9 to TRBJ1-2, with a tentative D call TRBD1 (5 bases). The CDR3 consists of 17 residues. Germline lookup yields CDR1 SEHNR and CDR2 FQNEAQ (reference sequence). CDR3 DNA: TGTGGCAGCAGCCCCCCGCGGGGGAGGGCCCCTAACTATGGCTACACCTTC. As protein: CGSSPPRGRAPNYGYTF.

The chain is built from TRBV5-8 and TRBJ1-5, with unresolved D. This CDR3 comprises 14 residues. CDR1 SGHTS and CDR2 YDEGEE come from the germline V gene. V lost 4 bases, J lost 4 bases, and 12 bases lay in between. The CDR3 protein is CASSVDGRNQPQHF. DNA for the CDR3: TGTGCCAGCAGCGTGGACGGGAGGAATCAGCCCCAGCATTTT.

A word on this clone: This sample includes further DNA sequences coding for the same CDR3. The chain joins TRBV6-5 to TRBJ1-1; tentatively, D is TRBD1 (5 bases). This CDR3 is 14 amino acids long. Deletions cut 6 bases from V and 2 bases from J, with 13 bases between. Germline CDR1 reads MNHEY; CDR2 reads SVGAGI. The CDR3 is CASRPGGLNTEAFF. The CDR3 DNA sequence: TGTGCCAGCAGACCCGGGGGACTCAACACTGAAGCTTTCTTT.

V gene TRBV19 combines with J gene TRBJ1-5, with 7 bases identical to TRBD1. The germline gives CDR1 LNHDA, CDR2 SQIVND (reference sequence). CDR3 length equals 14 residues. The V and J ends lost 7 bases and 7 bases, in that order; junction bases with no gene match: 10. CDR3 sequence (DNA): TGTGCCAGTACAATAAGACAGGGAGAGCAGCCCCAGCATTTT. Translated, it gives CASTIRQGEQPQHF.

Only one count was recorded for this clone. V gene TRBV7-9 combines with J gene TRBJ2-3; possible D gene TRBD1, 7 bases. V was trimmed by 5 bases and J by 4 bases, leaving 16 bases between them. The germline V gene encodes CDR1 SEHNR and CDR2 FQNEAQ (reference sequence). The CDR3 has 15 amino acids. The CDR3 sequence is CASSPQGGNPDTQYF. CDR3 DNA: TGTGCCAGCAGCCCCCAGGGGGGTAACCCAGATACGCAGTATTTT.

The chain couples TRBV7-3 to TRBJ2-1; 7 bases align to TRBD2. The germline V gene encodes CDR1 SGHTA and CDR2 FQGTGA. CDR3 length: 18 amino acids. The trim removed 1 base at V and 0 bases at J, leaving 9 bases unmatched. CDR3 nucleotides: TGTGCCAGCAGCTTAATCATCGGCGGGGGAACCTCCTACAATGAGCAGTTCTTC. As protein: CASSLIIGGGTSYNEQFF.

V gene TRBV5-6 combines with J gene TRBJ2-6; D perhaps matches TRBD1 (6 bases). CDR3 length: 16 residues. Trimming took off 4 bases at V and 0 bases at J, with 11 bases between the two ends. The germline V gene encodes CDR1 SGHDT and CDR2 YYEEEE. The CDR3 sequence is CASSGGQSSGANVLTF. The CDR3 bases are TGTGCCAGCAGCGGAGGACAGAGCTCTGGGGCCAACGTCCTGACTTTC.

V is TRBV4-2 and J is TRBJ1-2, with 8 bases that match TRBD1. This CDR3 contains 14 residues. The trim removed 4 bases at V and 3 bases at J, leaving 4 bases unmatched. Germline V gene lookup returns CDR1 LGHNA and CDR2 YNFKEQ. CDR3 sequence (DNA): TGTGCCAGCAGCCTGGCGGGACAGGACTATGGCTACACCTTC. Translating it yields CASSLAGQDYGYTF.

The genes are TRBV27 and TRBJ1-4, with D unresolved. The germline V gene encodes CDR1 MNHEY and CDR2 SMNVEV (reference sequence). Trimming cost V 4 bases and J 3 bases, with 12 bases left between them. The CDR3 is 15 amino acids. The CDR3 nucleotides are TGTGCCAGCAGTTCCCCGAGGGTTTCTAATGAAAAACTGTTTTTT. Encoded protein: CASSSPRVSNEKLFF.

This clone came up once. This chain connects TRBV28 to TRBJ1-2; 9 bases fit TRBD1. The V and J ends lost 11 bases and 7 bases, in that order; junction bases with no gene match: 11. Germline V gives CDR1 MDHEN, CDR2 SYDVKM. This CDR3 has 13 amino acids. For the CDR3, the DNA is TGTGCCGGTTGGGACAGGGTTTTTGGTGGCTACACCTTC. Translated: CAGWDRVFGGYTF.

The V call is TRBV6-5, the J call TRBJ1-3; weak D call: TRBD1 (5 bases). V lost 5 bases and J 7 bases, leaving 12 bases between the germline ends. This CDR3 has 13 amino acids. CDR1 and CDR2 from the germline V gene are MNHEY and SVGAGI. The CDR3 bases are TGTGCCAGCAGTCGGGGGGAACCCAACACCATATATTTT. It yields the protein CASSRGEPNTIYF.

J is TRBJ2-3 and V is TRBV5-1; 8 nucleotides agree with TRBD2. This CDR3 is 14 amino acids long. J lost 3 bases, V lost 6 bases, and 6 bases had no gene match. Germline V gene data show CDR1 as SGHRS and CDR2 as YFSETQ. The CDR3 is CASNAGGGTDTQYF. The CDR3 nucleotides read TGCGCCAGCAATGCCGGGGGGGGGACAGATACGCAGTATTTT.

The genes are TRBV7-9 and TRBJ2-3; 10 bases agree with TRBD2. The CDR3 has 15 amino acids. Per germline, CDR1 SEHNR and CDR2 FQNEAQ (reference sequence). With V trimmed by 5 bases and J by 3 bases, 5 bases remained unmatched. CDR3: CASSRTSGVTDTQYF. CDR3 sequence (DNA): TGTGCCAGCAGCCGTACTAGCGGGGTGACAGATACGCAGTATTTT.

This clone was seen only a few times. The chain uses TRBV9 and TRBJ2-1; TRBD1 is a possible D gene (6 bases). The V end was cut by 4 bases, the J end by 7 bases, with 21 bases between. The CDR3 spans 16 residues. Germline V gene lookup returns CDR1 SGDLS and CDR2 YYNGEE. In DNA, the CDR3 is TGTGCCAGCAGCCAATCCTCACAGGGTTTCGGTAATGAGCAGTTCTTC. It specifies CASSQSSQGFGNEQFF. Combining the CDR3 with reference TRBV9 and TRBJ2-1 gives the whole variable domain DSGVTQTPKHLITATGQRVTLRCSPRSGDLSVYWYQQSLDQGLQFLIQYYNGEERAKGNILERFSAQQFPDLHSELNLSSLELGDSALYFCASSQSSQGFGNEQFFGPGTRLTVL.

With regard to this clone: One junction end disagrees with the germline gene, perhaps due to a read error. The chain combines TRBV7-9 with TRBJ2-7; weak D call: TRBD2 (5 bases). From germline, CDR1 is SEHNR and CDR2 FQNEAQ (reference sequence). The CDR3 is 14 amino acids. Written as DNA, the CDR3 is TGTTCCAGCAGCCGGGCAGGAGGCAGATACGAGCAGTACTTC. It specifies CSSSRAGGRYEQYF.

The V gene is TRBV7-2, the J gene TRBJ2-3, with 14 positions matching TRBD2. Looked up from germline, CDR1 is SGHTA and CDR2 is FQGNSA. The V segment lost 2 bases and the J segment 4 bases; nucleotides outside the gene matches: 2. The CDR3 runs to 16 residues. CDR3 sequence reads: CASSLRLAGGSDTQYF. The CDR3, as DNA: TGTGCCAGCAGCTTAAGACTAGCGGGGGGGTCAGATACGCAGTATTTT.

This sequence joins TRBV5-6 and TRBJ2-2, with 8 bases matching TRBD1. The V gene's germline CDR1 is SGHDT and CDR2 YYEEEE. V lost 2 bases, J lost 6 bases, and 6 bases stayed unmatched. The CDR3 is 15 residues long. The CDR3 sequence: CASSFKDRVAGELFF. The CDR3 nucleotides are TGTGCCAGCAGCTTTAAGGACAGGGTGGCCGGGGAGCTGTTTTTT. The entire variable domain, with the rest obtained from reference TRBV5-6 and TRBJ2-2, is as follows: DAGVTQSPTHLIKTRGQQVTLRCSPKSGHDTVSWYQQALGQGPQFIFQYYEEEERQRGNFPDRFSGHQFPNYSSELNVNALLLGDSALYLCASSFKDRVAGELFFGEGSRLTVL.

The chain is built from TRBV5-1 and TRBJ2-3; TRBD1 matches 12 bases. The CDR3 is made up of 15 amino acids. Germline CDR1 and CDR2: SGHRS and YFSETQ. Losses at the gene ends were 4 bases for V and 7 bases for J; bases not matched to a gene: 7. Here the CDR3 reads CASSTGDRGQYTQYF. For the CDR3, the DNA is TGCGCCAGCAGCACGGGGGACAGGGGGCAATATACGCAGTATTTT.

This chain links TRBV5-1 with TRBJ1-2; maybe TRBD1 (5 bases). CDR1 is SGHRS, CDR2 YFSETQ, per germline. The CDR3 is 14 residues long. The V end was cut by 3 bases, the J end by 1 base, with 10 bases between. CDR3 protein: CASSSQGLNYGYTF. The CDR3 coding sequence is TGCGCCAGCAGCTCCCAGGGTCTTAACTATGGCTACACCTTC.